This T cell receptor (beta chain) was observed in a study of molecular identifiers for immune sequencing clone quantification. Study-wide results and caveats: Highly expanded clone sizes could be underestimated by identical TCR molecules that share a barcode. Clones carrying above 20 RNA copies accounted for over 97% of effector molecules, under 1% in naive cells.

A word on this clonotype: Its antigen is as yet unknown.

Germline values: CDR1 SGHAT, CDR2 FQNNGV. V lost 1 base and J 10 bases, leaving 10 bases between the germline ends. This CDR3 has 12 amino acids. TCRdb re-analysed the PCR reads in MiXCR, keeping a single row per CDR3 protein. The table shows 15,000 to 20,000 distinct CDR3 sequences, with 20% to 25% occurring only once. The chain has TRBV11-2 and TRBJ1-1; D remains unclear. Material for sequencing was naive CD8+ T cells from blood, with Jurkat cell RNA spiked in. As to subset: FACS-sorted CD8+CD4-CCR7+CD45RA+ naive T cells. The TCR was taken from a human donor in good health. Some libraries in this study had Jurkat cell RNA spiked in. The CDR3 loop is CASSLGAPGAFF. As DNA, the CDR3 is TGTGCCAGCAGCTTAGGGGCGCCGGGAGCTTTCTTT.